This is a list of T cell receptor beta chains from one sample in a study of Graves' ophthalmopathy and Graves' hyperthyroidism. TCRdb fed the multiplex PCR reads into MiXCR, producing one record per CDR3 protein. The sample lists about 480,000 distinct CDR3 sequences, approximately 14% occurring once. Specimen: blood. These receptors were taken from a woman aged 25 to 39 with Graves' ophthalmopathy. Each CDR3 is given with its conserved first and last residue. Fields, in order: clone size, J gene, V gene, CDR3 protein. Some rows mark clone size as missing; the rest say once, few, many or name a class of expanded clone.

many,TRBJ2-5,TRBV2,CASTSFDNRQETQYF
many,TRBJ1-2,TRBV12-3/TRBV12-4,CASSPTRGYGYTF
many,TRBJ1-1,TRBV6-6,CASTDRGGVNTEAFF
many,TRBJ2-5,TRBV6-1,CASRQRESWGTQYF
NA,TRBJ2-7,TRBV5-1,CASSLGSGRLEQYF
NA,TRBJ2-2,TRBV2,CASRRDRGGTGELFF
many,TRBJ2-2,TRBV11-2,CASSHTNTGELFF
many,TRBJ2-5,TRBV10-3,CAISDVGPPKGETQYF
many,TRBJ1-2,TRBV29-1,CSVGTNGYTF
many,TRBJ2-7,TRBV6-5,CASSSTATGGVDEQYF
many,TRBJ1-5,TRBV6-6,CASTTFRGDINPLDQPQHF
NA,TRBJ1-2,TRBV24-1,CATSDPGQAYGYTF
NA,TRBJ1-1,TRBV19,CASRRPGQGQPEAFF
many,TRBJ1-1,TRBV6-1,CASRVDSAGTEAFF
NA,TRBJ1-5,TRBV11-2,CASSLDGRSNQPQHF
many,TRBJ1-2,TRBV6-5,CASSLTGYSHGYTF
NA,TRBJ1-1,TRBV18,CASSPYRAVWDTEAFF
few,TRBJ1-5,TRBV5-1,CASSGGEVGNQPQHF
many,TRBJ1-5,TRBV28,CASSLSHGNQPQHF
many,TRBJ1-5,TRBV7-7,CASSLGATGLNQPQHF
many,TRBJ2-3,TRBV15,CATTTGTDTQYF
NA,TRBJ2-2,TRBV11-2,CACSFEAGELFF
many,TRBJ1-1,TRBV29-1,CSVVLPGGLAFF
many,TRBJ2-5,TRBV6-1,CASSEARISSGGIKTQYF
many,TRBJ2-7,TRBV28,CASSPGQFHEQYF
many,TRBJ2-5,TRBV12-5,CASGTSKMRETQYF
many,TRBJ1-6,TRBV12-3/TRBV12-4,CASSFLGSYNSPLHF
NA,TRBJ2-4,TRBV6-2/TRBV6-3,CASSLNRGALAKNIQYF
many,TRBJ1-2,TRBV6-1,CASRTTGNYGYTF
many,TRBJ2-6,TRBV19,CASSIAGIGTGANVLTF
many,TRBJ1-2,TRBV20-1,CSASVAGKAHGYTF
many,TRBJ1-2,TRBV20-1,CSARLDSGYTF
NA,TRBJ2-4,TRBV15,CATRSARRGNIKYF
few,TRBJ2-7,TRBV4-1,CASSQERRRVTSSSYERYF
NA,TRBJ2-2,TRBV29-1,CSVAGVTGELFF
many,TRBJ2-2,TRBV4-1,CASSQDALTGELFF
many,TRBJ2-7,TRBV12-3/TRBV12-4,CASSFGTGREQYF
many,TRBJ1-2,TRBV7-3,CASSLEQYGYTF
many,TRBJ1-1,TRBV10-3,CAISRSGAEAFF
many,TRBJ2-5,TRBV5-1,CASTATGLGGETQYF
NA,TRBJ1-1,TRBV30,CAWSGALYALNTEAFF
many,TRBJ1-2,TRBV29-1,CSCRDRENYGYTF
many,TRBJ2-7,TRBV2,CASSVTSGGGYEQYF
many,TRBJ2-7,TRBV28,CASSFGAYTYEQYF
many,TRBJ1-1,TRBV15,CATSRVGRVGDTEAFF
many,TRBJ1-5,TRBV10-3,CAIYHRVPGKDQPQHF
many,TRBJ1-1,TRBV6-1,CASRPTVNTEAFF
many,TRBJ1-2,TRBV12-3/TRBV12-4,CASSLGGGGFGYTF
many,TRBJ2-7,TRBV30,CAWSVRRETGDEQYF
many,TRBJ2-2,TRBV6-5,CASSYTLDGELFF
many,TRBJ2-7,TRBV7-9,CASSPDRGQYF
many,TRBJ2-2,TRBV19,CASRRQGSGAGELFF
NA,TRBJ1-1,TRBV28,CASSPPLSPEAFF
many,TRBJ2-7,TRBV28,CASSPLGLEQYF